The 21 T cell receptor beta chains reported below all come from one sample, sequenced in a study of shared clonotypes between healthy human individuals. Sequencing used immunoSEQ multiplex PCR; TCRdb keeps in-frame clones, though not all of them. Of about 2,500,000 clones detected, around nine tenths appear once; the ten largest clones hold 0.14%. Sequencing used naive CD4+ T cells sorted from blood. Specified subset: CD45RA+ positively selected. The receptors derive from a man aged 18-30 years in good health.

The sample holds a few counts of this clone. This chain uses TRBV20-1 with TRBJ1-3; D is undetermined. The CDR3 is 11 residues long. The V gene lost 6 bases and the J gene lost 3 bases, with 6 bases spanning the gap. Germline lookup yields CDR1 DFQATT and CDR2 SNEGSKA (reference sequence). CDR3 loop: CSAPVGNTIYF. CDR3 DNA: TGCAGTGCCCCAGTTGGAAACACCATATATTTT.

This clone was recorded only once. The chain recombines TRBV19 with TRBJ2-7, with TRBD1 matching 7 bases. The junction had 5 bases not matched to a gene; V was cut back by 4 bases and J by 2 bases. Germline CDR1 reads LNHDA; CDR2 reads SQIVND (reference sequence). The CDR3 covers 14 residues. This chain's CDR3 is CASSRTGKAYEQYF. The CDR3, as DNA: TGTGCCAGTAGTAGGACAGGAAAGGCCTACGAGCAGTACTTC. The whole variable domain, filled in from reference TRBV19 and TRBJ2-7, reads DGGITQSPKYLFRKEGQNVTLSCEQNLNHDAMYWYRQDPGQGLRLIYYSQIVNDFQKGDIAEGYSVSREKKESFPLTVTSAQKNPTAFYLCASSRTGKAYEQYFGPGTRLTVT.

This chain uses TRBV9 with TRBJ2-7; 10 positions match TRBD1. There are 14 residues in the CDR3. Germline V lookup: CDR1 SGDLS, CDR2 YYNGEE. Trimming cost V 6 bases and J 1 base; bases outside gene matches: 4. The CDR3 spells CASNRQGASYEQYF. For the CDR3, the DNA is TGTGCCAGCAACAGACAGGGGGCGTCCTACGAGCAGTACTTC.

The rearrangement uses TRBV15 and TRBJ2-7; 7 bases align to TRBD1. The trim removed 3 bases at V and 7 bases at J, leaving 9 bases unmatched. Germline V lookup: CDR1 LNHNV, CDR2 YYDKDF (reference sequence). The CDR3 consists of 14 residues. The CDR3 sequence: CATSSSRQGREQYF. CDR3 sequence (DNA): TGTGCCACCAGCAGCTCTAGACAGGGACGAGAGCAGTACTTC.

The chain couples TRBV7-9 to TRBJ2-2; a weak D match, TRBD2 (6 bases). Germline lookup yields CDR1 SEHNR and CDR2 FQNEAQ (reference sequence). The CDR3 contains 19 residues. Trimming removed 2 bases from V and 0 bases from J, with 19 bases in between. CDR3 residues: CASSLRLSGGRANTGELFF. In nucleotides, the CDR3 is TGTGCCAGCAGCTTAAGATTATCAGGAGGGCGGGCGAACACCGGGGAGCTGTTTTTT.

This chain joins TRBV28 and TRBJ2-1, with 11 bases identical to TRBD1. The CDR3 is 16 residues long. V lost 6 bases to trimming and J lost 6 bases; unmatched junction nucleotides: 10. Germline assignment: CDR1 MDHEN and CDR2 SYDVKM. The CDR3 DNA reads as TGTGCCAGCAGCCTCTCTACCGGGACAGGGGGCAATGAGCAGTTCTTC. This encodes CASSLSTGTGGNEQFF.

The chain joins TRBV2 to TRBJ2-3; 7 nucleotides line up with TRBD2. Trimming took 7 bases from V and 0 from J; bases not matched to a gene: 4. The length of the CDR3 is 14 residues. Germline CDR1 SNHLY, CDR2 FYNNEI. The DNA for the CDR3 is TGTGCCAGCACTCGGACTAGAAGCACAGATACGCAGTATTTT. Translating it yields CASTRTRSTDTQYF. Complete variable domain (other parts from reference TRBV2 and TRBJ2-3): EPEVTQTPSHQVTQMGQEVILRCVPISNHLYFYWYRQILGQKVEFLVSFYNNEISEKSEIFDDQFSVERPDGSNFTLKIRSTKLEDSAMYFCASTRTRSTDTQYFGPGTRLTVL.

This clone appeared once. The CDR3 DNA follows: TGCAGCGTCCGCGCGTGGGCTGCGCAGTTCTTC. Encoded protein: CSVRAWAAQFF. J is TRBJ2-1 and V is TRBV29-1; D is undetermined. The CDR3 covers 11 residues. V was clipped by 6 bases and J by 12 bases, with 15 bases between them. Germline CDR1 reads SQVTM; CDR2 reads ANQGSEA.

CDR3: CASSGREGANTGELFF. CDR3 bases: TGCGCCAGCAGCGGCAGAGAGGGGGCGAACACCGGGGAGCTGTTTTTT. The rearrangement uses TRBV5-1 and TRBJ2-2; D may be TRBD1 (6 bases). Germline V lookup: CDR1 SGHRS, CDR2 YFSETQ. CDR3 length equals 16 residues. V shed 4 bases and J shed 0 bases, with 13 bases lying between them.

The chain is built from TRBV7-2 and TRBJ2-7, with 11 bases identical to TRBD1. This CDR3 is built from 14 residues. Looked up from germline, CDR1 is SGHTA and CDR2 is FQGNSA. Unmatched junction bases numbered 4, after V lost 1 base and J lost 8 bases. CDR3 amino acids: CASSLGTGGAQQYF. The CDR3 DNA follows: TGTGCCAGCAGCTTAGGGACAGGGGGCGCACAGCAGTACTTC.

The rearrangement uses TRBV5-6 and TRBJ2-3; D remains ambiguous. The CDR3 length is 15 residues. V gave up 0 bases and J gave up 2 bases, with 10 bases separating them. Per the germline V gene, CDR1 is SGHDT and CDR2 is YYEEEE. The CDR3 sequence is CASSLGVGDTDTQYF. The CDR3 DNA reads TGTGCCAGCAGCTTGGGTGTGGGTGACACAGATACGCAGTATTTT.

This clone was observed a few times. The sample has other DNA sequences that encode this CDR3 too. Written as DNA, the CDR3 is TGCGCCAGCAGTCAGGGGAACACTGAAGCTTTCTTT. The encoded protein is CASSQGNTEAFF. The V call is TRBV10-1, the J call TRBJ1-1, with D possibly matching TRBD1 (5 bases). V was clipped by 5 bases and J by 1 base, with 5 bases between them. The CDR3 consists of 12 residues. Germline CDR1 is WNHNN and CDR2 is SYGVQD (reference sequence).

This chain joins TRBV7-9 and TRBJ2-4; D unclear. The CDR3 length is 15 residues. Trimming shortened V by 5 bases and J by 1 base, and 12 bases separated the two germline ends. Germline V gives CDR1 SEHNR, CDR2 FQNEAQ (reference sequence). The CDR3 nucleotides read TGTGCCAGCAGCCCTATTTCCAAGGCCAAAAACATTCAGTACTTC. It encodes CASSPISKAKNIQYF.

To note about this clone: Other DNA sequences of this sample code for an identical CDR3. The rearrangement links TRBV18 to TRBJ2-7, with TRBD2 matching over 16 bases. V lost 0 bases to trimming and J lost 2 bases; unmatched junction nucleotides: 1. The CDR3 runs 17 residues. CDR1 is KGHSH and CDR2 is LQKENI in the germline V gene. CDR3 loop: CASSPPGLAGGTYEQYF. The DNA of the CDR3 is TGTGCCAGCTCACCACCGGGACTAGCGGGAGGGACCTACGAGCAGTACTTC.

CDR3 DNA: TGTGCCAGCTCACCGCCGGGTAGCGGGAACAATGAGCAGTTCTTC. The encoded protein is CASSPPGSGNNEQFF. The chain links TRBV18 to TRBJ2-1; 8 bases map to TRBD2. The germline V gene has CDR1 KGHSH and CDR2 LQKENI. Trimming took 3 bases from V and 5 from J; bases not matched to a gene: 6. The CDR3 loop spans 15 amino acids.

The table lists this clone with a count of one. This chain uses TRBV6-6 with TRBJ1-4; TRBD1 is a possible D gene (5 bases). CDR3 length: 16 residues. Trimming stripped 7 bases from V and 1 base from J, with 16 bases between. Germline V CDR1 and CDR2: MNHNY, SVGAGI (reference sequence). CDR3 nucleotides: TGTGCCAGCAACTACCCCCAGCAGGGAACTAATGAAAAACTGTTTTTT. This codes for CASNYPQQGTNEKLFF.

V is TRBV11-2 and J is TRBJ1-3, with D tentatively TRBD1 (5 bases). CDR1 is SGHAT, CDR2 FQNNGV, per germline. The CDR3 covers 15 residues. V gave up 1 base and J gave up 0 bases, with 7 bases separating them. In DNA, the CDR3 is TGTGCCAGCAGCTTAGGACAGATCTCTGGAAACACCATATATTTT. It translates to CASSLGQISGNTIYF.

The chain carries TRBV4-3 and TRBJ2-2, with 14 bases lining up with TRBD2. Germline CDR1 reads LGHNA; CDR2 reads YSLEER. The CDR3 is made up of 16 amino acids. J was trimmed by 6 bases and V by 3 bases; bases with no gene match: 3. The chain's CDR3 is CASSQRLAGGPGELFF. CDR3 in DNA: TGCGCCAGCAGCCAGAGACTAGCGGGAGGGCCCGGGGAGCTGTTTTTT.

The rearrangement links TRBV25-1 to TRBJ2-2; perhaps TRBD1 as D (8 bases). The CDR3 covers 15 residues. CDR1 MGHDK and CDR2 SYGVNS come from the germline V gene. Between the trimmed V and J ends, which lost 6 bases and 5 bases, there was a span of 16 bases. This CDR3 reads CASSAIQGGTGELFF. In DNA form, the CDR3 reads TGTGCCAGCAGCGCGATACAGGGGGGGACCGGGGAGCTGTTTTTT. Combining the CDR3 with reference TRBV25-1 and TRBJ2-2 gives the whole variable domain EADIYQTPRYLVIGTGKKITLECSQTMGHDKMYWYQQDPGMELHLIHYSYGVNSTEKGDLSSESTVSRIRTEHFPLTLESARPSHTSQYLCASSAIQGGTGELFFGEGSRLTVL.

The chain is built from TRBV10-1 and TRBJ2-7, with D perhaps TRBD1 (5 bases). The germline V and J ends were trimmed by 9 bases and 1 base, with 19 bases remaining between them. This CDR3 contains 15 residues. CDR1 is WNHNN, CDR2 SYGVQD, per germline (reference sequence). DNA of the CDR3: TGCGCCAGGCCCCTTGGGAACAGGCCTTCCTACGAGCAGTACTTC. This sequence encodes CARPLGNRPSYEQYF.

This clone was found once. The V call is TRBV11-2, the J call TRBJ2-5; weak D call: TRBD2 (6 bases). The V end was cut by 6 bases, the J end by 1 base, with 18 bases between. The CDR3 has 16 amino acids. From germline, CDR1 is SGHAT and CDR2 FQNNGV. The CDR3 region has the DNA TGTGCCAGCAGGGGGGGTCGAAATTCCCTCCAAGAGACCCAGTACTTC. It translates to CASRGGRNSLQETQYF.